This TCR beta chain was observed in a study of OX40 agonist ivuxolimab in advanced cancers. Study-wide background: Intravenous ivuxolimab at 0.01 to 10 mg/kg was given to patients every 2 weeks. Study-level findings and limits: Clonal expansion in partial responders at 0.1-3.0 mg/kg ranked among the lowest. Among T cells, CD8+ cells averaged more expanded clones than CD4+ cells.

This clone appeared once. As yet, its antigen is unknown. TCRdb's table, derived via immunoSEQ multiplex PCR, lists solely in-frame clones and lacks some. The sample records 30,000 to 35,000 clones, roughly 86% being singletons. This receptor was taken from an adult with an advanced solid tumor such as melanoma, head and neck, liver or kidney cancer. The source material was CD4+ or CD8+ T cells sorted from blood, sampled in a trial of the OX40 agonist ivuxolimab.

CDR3 amino acids: CASNSPGQFNYGYTF. The CDR3 DNA is TGTGCCAGTAACTCTCCGGGACAATTTAACTATGGCTACACCTTC. The gene calls are TRBV19 and TRBJ1-2; D might be TRBD1 (6 bases). This CDR3 is built from 15 residues. Germline V lookup: CDR1 LNHDA, CDR2 SQIVND (reference sequence). The V and J ends lost 7 bases and 1 base respectively, with 16 bases between them.